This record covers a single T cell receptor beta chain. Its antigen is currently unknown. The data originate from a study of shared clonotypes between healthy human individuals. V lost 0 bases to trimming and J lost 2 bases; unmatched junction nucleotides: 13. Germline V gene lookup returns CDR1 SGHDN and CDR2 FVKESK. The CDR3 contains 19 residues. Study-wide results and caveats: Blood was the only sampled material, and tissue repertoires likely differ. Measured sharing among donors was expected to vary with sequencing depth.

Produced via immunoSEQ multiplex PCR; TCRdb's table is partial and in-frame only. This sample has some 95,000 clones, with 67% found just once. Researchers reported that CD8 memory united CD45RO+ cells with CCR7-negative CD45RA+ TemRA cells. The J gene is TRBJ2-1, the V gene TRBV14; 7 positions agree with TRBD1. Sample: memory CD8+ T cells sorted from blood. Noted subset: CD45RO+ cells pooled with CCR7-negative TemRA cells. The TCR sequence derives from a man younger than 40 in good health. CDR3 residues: CASSQEVGRGYPTYNEQFF. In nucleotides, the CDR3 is TGTGCCAGCAGCCAAGAAGTTGGCAGGGGGTATCCCACCTACAATGAGCAGTTCTTC.